This TCR beta chain was captured by sequencing in a study of T cell changes during pregnancy in multiple sclerosis. Method: immunoSEQ multiplex PCR; TCRdb's copy keeps in-frame clones and lacks some. The sample lists 20,000 to 25,000 clones; approximately 89% were seen once. V shed 2 bases and J 0 bases; nucleotides not matched to a gene: 12. The CDR3 is made up of 18 amino acids. The germline gives CDR1 GTSNPN, CDR2 SVGIG (reference sequence). Sequenced here: CD4+ T cells from peripheral blood mononuclear cells, sampled in the third trimester of pregnancy. The sequence was collected from a female donor with multiple sclerosis, enrolled in a pregnancy study. The chain joins TRBV30 to TRBJ2-3, with TRBD2 identical over 9 bases. The CDR3 here is CAWSPLQSGGTSTDTQYF. CDR3 DNA: TGTGCCTGGAGTCCGCTACAGAGCGGGGGGACCAGCACAGATACGCAGTATTTT.